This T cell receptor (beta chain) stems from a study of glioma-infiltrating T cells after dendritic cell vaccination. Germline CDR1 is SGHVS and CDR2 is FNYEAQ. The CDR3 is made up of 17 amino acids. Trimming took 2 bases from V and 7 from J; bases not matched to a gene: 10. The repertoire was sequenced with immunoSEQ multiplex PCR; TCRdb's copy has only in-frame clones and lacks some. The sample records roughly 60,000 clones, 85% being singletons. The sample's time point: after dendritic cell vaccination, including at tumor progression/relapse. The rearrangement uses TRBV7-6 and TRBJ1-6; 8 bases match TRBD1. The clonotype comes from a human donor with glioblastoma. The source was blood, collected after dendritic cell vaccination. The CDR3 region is CASSLLGQGPNNSPLHF. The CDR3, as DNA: TGTGCCAGCAGCTTATTAGGACAGGGCCCCAACAATTCACCCCTCCACTTT.